A selection of T cell receptor beta chains follows, all from one sample in a study of shared clonotypes between healthy human individuals. Generated by immunoSEQ multiplex PCR, the TCRdb table keeps only in-frame clones and is missing some. Among more than 500,000 clones listed, more than 95% were seen once. The sequenced material came from naive CD4+ T cells sorted from blood. The receptors derive from a woman in her 30s in good health. Both conserved end residues are trimmed from each CDR3. The order of the fields is V gene, CDR3 protein.

>TRBV10-2
ASRGVWAEAF
>TRBV4-1
ASSQPGLAGGPSSTDTQY
>TRBV5-1
ASSLGPNEQF
>TRBV10-3
AISGTGEQY
>TRBV19
ASSVTGLGTGELF
>TRBV6-5
ASSKTSRYEQY
>TRBV27
ASGKPRIWPYEQY
>TRBV23-1
ASSQSTGEESYEQY
>TRBV27
ASSLTTWHRGTDTQY
>TRBV6-1
ASSDLRIAGELF
>TRBV19
ASRRQGSPGANVLT
>TRBV5-5
ASSIRQGATNEKLF
>TRBV19
ASSRTGSGDTEAF
>TRBV19
ASSIVTSGSYEQY
>TRBV10-3
ASRGSGNTIY
>TRBV5-1
ASRSEGLSEQY
>TRBV4-1
ASSHVGLAGNTDTQY
>TRBV28
ASKYGSRNEQY
>TRBV7-6
ASSPVPTSAMWETQY
>TRBV6-5
ASSYSRGSEQY
>TRBV30
AWSVARNTEAF
>TRBV5-1
ASSLIAGYSYNEQF
>TRBV28
ASRGNSRDAQY
>TRBV11-2
ASSATGSYNEQF
>TRBV5-1
ASSPIQGYYEQY